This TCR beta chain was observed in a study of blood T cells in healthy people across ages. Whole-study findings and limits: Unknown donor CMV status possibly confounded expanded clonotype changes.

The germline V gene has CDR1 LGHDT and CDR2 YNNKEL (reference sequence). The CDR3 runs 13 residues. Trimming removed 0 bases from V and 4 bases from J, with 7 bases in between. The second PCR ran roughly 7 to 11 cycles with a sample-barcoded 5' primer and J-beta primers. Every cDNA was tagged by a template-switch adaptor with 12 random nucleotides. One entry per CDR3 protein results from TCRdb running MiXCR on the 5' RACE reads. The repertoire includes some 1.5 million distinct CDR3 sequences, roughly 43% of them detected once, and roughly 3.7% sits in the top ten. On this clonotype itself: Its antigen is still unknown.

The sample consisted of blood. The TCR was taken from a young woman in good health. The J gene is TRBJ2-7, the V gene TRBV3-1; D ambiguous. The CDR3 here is CASSQDGWYEQYF. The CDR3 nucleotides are TGTGCCAGCAGCCAAGATGGGTGGTACGAGCAGTACTTC.